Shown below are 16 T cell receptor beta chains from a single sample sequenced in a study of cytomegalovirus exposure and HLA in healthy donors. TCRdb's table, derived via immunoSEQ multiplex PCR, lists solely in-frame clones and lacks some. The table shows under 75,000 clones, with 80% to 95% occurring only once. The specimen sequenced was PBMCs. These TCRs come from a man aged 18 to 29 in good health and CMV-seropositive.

In DNA form, the CDR3 reads TGTGCCAGCAGCTTGGGTGGACAAGACATTCAGTACTTC. Amino acid sequence: CASSLGGQDIQYF. The chain is built from TRBV5-8 and TRBJ2-4; weak D call: TRBD1 (5 bases). CDR1 SGHTS and CDR2 YDEGEE come from the germline V gene. The CDR3 runs 13 residues. Trimming shortened V by 0 bases and J by 8 bases, and 9 bases separated the two germline ends.

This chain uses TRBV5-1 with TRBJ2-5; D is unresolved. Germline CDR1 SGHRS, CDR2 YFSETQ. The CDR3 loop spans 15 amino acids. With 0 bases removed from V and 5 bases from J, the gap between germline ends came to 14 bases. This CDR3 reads CASSLASALRETQYF. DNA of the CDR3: TGCGCCAGCAGCTTGGCCTCAGCGTTGCGCGAGACCCAGTACTTC. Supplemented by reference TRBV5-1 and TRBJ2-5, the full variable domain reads KAGVTQTPRYLIKTRGQQVTLSCSPISGHRSVSWYQQTPGQGLQFLFEYFSETQRNKGNFPGRFSGRQFSNSRSEMNVSTLELGDSALYLCASSLASALRETQYFGPGTRLLVL.

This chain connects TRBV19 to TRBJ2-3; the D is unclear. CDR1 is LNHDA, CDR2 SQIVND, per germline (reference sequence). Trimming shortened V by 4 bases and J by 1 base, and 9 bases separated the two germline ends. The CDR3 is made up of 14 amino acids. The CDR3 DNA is TGTGCCAGTAGTAGGGCGAGAGGCACAGATACGCAGTATTTT. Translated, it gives CASSRARGTDTQYF.

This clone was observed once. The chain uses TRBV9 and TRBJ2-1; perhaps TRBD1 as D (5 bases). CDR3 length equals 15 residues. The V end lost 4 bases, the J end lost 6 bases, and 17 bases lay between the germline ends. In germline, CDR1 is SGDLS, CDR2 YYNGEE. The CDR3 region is CASSSRLQGANEQFF. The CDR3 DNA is TGTGCCAGCAGCTCGAGACTCCAAGGGGCCAATGAGCAGTTCTTC.

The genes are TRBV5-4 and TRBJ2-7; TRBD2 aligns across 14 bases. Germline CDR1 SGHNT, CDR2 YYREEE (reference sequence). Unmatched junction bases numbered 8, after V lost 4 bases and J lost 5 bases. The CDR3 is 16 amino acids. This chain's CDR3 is CASSLSTSGRVHEQYF. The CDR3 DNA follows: TGTGCCAGCAGCCTGTCGACTAGCGGGAGGGTCCACGAGCAGTACTTC.

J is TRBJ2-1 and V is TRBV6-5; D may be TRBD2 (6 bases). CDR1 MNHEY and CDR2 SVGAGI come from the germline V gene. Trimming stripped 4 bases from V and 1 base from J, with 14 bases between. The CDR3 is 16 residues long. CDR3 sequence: CASSSTRDLSYNEQFF. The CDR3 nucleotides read TGTGCCAGCAGTTCGACCCGGGACTTATCCTACAATGAGCAGTTCTTC.

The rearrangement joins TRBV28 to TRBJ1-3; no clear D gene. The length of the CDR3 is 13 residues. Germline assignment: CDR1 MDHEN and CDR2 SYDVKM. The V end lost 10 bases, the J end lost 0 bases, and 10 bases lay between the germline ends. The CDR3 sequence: CATGVPSGNTIYF. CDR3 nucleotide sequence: TGTGCCACCGGTGTCCCCTCTGGAAACACCATATATTTT.

The DNA of the CDR3 is TGTGCCAGCAGTTCTGGGACTAGCGGGAGCGCCTACAATGAGCAGTTCTTC. Protein: CASSSGTSGSAYNEQFF. V usage is TRBV27 and J usage is TRBJ2-1; 14 bases map to TRBD2. The length of the CDR3 is 17 residues. The V segment lost 4 bases and the J segment 2 bases; nucleotides outside the gene matches: 4. The germline V gene has CDR1 MNHEY and CDR2 SMNVEV (reference sequence).

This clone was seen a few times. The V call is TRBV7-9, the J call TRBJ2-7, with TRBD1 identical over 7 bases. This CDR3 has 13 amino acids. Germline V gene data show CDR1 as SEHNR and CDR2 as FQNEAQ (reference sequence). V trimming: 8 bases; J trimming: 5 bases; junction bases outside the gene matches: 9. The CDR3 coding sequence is TGTGCCAGCTGGAGACAGGGCCTCGACGAGCAGTACTTC. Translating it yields CASWRQGLDEQYF.

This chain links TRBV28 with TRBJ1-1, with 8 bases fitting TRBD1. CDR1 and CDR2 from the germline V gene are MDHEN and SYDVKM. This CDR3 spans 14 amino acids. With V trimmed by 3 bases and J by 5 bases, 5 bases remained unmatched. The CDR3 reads CASSFQGAWTEAFF. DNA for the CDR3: TGTGCCAGCAGTTTCCAGGGGGCTTGGACTGAAGCTTTCTTT.

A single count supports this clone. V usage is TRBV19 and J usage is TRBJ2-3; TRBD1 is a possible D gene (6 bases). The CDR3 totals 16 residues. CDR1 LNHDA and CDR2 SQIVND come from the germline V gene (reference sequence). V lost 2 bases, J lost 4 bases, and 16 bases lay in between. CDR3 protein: CASSIMAARGPDTQYF. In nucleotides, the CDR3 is TGTGCCAGTAGTATAATGGCGGCCAGGGGCCCAGATACGCAGTATTTT.

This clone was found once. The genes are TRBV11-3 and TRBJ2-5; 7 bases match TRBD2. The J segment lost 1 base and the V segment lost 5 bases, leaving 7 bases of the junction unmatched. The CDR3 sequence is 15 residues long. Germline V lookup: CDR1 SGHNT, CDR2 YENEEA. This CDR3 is CASSQEGGSQETQYF. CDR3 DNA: TGTGCCAGCAGCCAGGAGGGCGGGAGCCAAGAGACCCAGTACTTC.

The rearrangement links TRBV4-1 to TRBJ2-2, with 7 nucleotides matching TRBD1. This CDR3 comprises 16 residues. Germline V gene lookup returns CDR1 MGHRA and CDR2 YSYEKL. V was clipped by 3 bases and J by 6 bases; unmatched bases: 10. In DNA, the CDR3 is TGCGCCAGCAGCCAGGGCGTGACAGGGTTCGCCGGGGAGCTGTTTTTT. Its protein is CASSQGVTGFAGELFF.

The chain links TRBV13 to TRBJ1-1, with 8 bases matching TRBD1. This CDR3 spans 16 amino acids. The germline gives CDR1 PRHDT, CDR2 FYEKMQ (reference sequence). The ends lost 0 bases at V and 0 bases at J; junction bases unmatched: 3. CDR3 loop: CASSLGGTGMNTEAFF. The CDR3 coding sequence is TGTGCCAGCAGCTTAGGGGGGACAGGAATGAACACTGAAGCTTTCTTT.

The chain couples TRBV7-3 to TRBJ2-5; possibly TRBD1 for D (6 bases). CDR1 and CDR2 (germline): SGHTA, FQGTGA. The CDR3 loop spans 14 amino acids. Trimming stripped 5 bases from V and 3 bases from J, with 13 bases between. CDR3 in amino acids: CASSVAGQKETQYF. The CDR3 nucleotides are TGTGCCAGCAGCGTAGCCGGACAGAAAGAGACCCAGTACTTC.

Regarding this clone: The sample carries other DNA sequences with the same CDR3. CDR3 sequence (DNA): TGTGCCAGCAGCGGACAGGGGGCGGGCAATCAGCCCCAGCATTTT. It specifies CASSGQGAGNQPQHF. V is TRBV2 and J is TRBJ1-5; 11 nucleotides agree with TRBD1. V shed 6 bases and J 2 bases; nucleotides not matched to a gene: 3. Germline CDR1 reads SNHLY; CDR2 reads FYNNEI. This CDR3 spans 15 amino acids.